A selection of T cell receptor beta chains follows, all from one sample in a study of blood T cells in healthy people across ages. TCRdb fed the 5' RACE reads into MiXCR, producing one record per CDR3 protein. The sample records 1.5 million to 2 million distinct CDR3 sequences, about 39% being singletons. Sequencing input: blood. Source of these receptors: a human donor in good health. The CDR3 runs from the conserved cysteine through the conserved F or W. The D gene is left open where the match is weak. A clone size is listed for some rows: how often the clone was seen (once, few, many), or a class if it is expanded.

TRBJ1-2,TRBV6-6,NA,NA,CASSRQQRNYGYTF,TGTGCCAGCAGCCGGCAACAGAGGAACTATGGCTACACCTTC
TRBJ2-7,TRBV7-2,TRBD1,NA,CASNRTGGDYEQYF,TGTGCCAGCAACAGGACAGGGGGCGACTACGAGCAGTACTTC
TRBJ2-5,TRBV7-2,TRBD2,NA,CASGRGLVNRETQYF,TGTGCCAGCGGCCGCGGACTAGTCAATCGAGAGACCCAGTACTTC
TRBJ1-2,TRBV16,NA,few,CASSQDSAALWGYTF,TGTGCCAGCAGCCAGGACAGTGCAGCTCTTTGGGGCTACACCTTC
TRBJ2-7,TRBV4-1,NA,few,CASSQAQSAYEQYF,TGCGCCAGCAGCCAAGCCCAAAGCGCCTACGAGCAGTACTTC
TRBJ2-5,TRBV12-3/TRBV12-4,TRBD2,NA,CASSASTSGRQTQYF,TGTGCCAGCAGTGCCTCGACTAGCGGGAGGCAGACCCAGTACTTC
TRBJ2-1,TRBV24-1,NA,few,CATSDRDPFGGSYNEQFF,TGTGCCACCAGTGATCGGGACCCATTTGGGGGGTCCTACAATGAGCAGTTCTTC
TRBJ2-5,TRBV6-5,TRBD1,few,CASSYTWGTAQETQYF,TGTGCCAGCAGTTACACCTGGGGGACAGCACAAGAGACCCAGTACTTC
TRBJ2-5,TRBV4-2,TRBD2,few,CASSHGLAGVYQETQYF,TGTGCCAGCAGCCATGGGTTAGCGGGGGTGTACCAAGAGACCCAGTACTTC
TRBJ2-7,TRBV6-1,TRBD1,few,CASILGRGTSYEQYF,TGTGCCAGCATCCTTGGCAGGGGGACCTCCTACGAGCAGTACTTC
TRBJ2-2,TRBV27,NA,NA,CASSPSGPRELFF,TGTGCCAGCAGCCCATCAGGGCCCCGGGAGCTGTTTTTT
TRBJ1-2,TRBV7-2,NA,NA,CASSLAGVPEGGYTF,TGTGCCAGCAGCTTAGCCGGGGTTCCGGAGGGTGGCTACACCTTC
TRBJ2-3,TRBV20-1,NA,NA,CSAPREDTDTQYF,TGCAGTGCCCCCAGGGAGGACACAGATACGCAGTATTTT